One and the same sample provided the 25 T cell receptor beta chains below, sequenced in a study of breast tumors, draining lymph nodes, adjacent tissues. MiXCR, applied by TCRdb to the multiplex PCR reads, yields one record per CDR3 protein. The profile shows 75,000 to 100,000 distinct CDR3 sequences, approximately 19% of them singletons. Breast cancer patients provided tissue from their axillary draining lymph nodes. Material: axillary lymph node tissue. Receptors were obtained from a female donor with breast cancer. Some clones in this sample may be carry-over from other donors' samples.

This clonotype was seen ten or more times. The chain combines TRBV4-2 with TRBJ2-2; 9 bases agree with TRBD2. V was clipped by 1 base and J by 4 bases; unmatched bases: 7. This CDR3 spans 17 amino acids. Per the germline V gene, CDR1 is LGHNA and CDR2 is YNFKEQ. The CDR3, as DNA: TGTGCCAGCAGCCAAGGAAGTCGGACTAGCGCCACCGGGGAGCTGTTTTTT. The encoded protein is CASSQGSRTSATGELFF.

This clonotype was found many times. The CDR3: CASTLSGDTQYF. In DNA, the CDR3 is TGTGCCAGCACCCTGAGCGGAGATACGCAGTATTTT. This chain links TRBV6-1 with TRBJ2-3, with D possibly being TRBD2 (5 bases). V was pared by 7 bases and J by 5 bases, with 10 bases between. The CDR3 spans 12 residues. Germline CDR1 and CDR2: MNHNS and SASEGT.

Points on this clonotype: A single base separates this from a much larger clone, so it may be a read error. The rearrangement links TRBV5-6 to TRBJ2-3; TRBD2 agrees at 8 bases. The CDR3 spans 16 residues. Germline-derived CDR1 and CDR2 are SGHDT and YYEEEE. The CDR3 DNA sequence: TGTGCCAGCAACTTGGAGGAGAGCGGGAGTTCGGATACGCAGTATTTT. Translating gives CASNLEESGSSDTQYF.

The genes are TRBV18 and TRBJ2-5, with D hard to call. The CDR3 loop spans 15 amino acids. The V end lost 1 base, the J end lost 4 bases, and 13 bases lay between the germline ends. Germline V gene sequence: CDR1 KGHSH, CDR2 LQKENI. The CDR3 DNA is TGTGCCAGCTCACCACGGGTATCGGTAACAGAGACCCAGTACTTC. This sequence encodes CASSPRVSVTETQYF.

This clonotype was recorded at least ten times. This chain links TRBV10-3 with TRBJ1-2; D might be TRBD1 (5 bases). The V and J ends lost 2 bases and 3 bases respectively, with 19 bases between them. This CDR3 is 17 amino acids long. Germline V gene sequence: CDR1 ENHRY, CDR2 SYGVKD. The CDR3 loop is CAISEKGGPGLDYGYTF. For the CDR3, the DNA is TGTGCCATCAGTGAGAAAGGTGGCCCAGGGCTCGACTATGGCTACACCTTC.

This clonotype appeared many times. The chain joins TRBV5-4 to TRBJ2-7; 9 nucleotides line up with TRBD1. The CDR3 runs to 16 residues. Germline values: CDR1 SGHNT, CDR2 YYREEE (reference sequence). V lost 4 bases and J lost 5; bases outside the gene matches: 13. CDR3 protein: CASSTAGTGYLHEQYF. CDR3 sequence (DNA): TGTGCCAGCAGCACAGCCGGGACAGGGTATTTGCACGAGCAGTACTTC.

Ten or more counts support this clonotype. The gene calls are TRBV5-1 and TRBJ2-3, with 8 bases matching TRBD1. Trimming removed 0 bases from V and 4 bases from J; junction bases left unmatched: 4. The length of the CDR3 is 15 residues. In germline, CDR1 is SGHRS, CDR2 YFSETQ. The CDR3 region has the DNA TGCGCCAGCAGCTTGGTCGGACAGGGACCAGATACGCAGTATTTT. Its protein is CASSLVGQGPDTQYF.

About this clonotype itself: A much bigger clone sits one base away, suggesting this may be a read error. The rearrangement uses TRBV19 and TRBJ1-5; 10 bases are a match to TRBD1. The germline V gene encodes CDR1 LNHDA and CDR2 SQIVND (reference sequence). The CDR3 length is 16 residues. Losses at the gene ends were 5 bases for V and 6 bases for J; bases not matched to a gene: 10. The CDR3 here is CASSARDRGFSQPQHF. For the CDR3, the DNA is TGTGCCAGTAGTGCCCGGGACAGGGGATTTAGTCAGCCCCAGCATTTT.

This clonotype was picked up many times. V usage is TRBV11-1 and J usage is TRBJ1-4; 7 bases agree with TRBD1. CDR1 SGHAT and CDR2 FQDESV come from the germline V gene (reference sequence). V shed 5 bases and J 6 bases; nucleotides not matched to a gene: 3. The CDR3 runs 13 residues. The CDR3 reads CASSRDRDEKLFF. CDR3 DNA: TGTGCCAGCAGCCGTGACAGGGATGAAAAACTGTTTTTT.

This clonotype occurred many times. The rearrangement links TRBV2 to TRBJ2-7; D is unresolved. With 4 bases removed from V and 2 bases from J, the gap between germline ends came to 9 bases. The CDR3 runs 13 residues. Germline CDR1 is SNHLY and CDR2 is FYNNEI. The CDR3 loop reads CASSVQKTYEQYF. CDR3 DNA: TGTGCCAGCAGTGTTCAAAAAACCTACGAGCAGTACTTC.

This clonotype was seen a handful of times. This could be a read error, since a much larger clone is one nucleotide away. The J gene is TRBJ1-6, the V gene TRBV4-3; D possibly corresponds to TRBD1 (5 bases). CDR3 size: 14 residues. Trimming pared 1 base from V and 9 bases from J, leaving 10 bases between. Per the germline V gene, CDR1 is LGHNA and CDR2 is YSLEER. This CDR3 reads CASSQVGGSSPLHF. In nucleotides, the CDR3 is TGCGCCAGCAGCCAAGTCGGGGGTTCTTCACCCCTCCACTTT.

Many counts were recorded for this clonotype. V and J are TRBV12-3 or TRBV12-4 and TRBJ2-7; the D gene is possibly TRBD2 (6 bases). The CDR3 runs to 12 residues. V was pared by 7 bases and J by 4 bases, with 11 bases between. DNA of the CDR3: TGTGCCAGCACTATGGGGGGTTACGAGCAGTACTTC. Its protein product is CASTMGGYEQYF.

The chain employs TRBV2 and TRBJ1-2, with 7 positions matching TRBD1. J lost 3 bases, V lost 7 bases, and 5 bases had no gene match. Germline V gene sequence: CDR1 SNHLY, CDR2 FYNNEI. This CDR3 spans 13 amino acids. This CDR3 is CASTDRVDYGYTF. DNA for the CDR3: TGTGCCAGCACCGACAGGGTTGACTATGGCTACACCTTC.

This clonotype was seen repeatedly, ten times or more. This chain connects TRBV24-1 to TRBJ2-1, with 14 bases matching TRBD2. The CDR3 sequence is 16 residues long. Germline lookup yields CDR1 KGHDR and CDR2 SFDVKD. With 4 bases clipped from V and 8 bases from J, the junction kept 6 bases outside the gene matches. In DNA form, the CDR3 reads TGTGCCACCAGTGACTCGGGACTAGCGGGAGTCGATGAGCAGTTCTTC. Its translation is CATSDSGLAGVDEQFF.

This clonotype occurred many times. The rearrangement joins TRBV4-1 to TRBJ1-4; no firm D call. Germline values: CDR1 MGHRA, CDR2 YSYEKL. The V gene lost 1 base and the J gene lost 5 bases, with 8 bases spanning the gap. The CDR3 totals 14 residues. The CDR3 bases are TGCGCCAGCAGCCAAGCACGAGCAAATGAAAAACTGTTTTTT. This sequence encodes CASSQARANEKLFF.

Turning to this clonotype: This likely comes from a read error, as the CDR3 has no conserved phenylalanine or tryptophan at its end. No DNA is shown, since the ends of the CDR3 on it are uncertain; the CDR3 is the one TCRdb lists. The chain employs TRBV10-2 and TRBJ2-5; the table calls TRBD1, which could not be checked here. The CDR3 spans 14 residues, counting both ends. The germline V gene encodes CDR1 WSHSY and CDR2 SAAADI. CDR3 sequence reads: CASSKRDIQETQHS.

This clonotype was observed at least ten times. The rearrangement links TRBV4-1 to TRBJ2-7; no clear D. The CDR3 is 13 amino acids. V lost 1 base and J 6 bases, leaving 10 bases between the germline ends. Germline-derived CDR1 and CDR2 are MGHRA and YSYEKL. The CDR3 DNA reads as TGCGCCAGCAGCCAAGGTGGTATCGGCGAGCAGTACTTC. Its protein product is CASSQGGIGEQYF.

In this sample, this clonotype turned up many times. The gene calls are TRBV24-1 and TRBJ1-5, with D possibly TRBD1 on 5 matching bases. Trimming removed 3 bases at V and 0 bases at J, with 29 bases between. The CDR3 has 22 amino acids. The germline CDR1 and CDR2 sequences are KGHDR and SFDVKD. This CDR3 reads CATSDRDRPLPAPTYSNQPQHF. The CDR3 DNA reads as TGTGCCACCAGTGATCGGGACCGGCCCCTCCCGGCCCCGACATATAGCAATCAGCCCCAGCATTTT.

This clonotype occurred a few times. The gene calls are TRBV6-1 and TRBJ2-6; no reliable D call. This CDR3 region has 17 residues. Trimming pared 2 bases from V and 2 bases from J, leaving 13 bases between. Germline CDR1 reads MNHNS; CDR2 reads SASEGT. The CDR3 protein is CASSELDGHPGANVLTF. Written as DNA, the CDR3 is TGTGCCAGCAGTGAACTGGACGGGCATCCTGGGGCCAACGTCCTGACTTTC.

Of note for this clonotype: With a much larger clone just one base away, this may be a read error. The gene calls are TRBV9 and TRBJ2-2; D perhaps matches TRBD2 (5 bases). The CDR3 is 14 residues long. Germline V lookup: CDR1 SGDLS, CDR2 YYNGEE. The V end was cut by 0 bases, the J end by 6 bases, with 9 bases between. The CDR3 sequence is CASSVGGGAGELFF. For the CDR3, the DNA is TGTGCCAGCAGCGTAGGTGGAGGCGCCGGGGAGCTGTTTTTT. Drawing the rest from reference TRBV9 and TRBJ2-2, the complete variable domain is DSGVTQTPKHLITATGQRVTLRCSPRSGDLSVYWYQQSLDQGLQFLIQYYNGEERAKGNILERFSAQQFPDLHSELNLSSLELGDSALYFCASSVGGGAGELFFGEGSRLTVL.

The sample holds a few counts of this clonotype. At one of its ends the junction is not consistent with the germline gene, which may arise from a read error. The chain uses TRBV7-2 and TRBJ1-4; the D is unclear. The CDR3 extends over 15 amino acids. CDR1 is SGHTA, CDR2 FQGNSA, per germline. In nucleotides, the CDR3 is TGTGCCAGCAGCTTATACGGGGTACCTAATGAAGAACTGTTTTTT. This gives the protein CASSLYGVPNEELFF.

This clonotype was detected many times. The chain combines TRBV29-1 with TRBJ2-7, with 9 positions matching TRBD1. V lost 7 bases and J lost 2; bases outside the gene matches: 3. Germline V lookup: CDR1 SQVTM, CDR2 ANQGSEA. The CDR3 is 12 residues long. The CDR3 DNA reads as TGCAGCGCCGGGACAGGGCCCTACGAGCAGTACTTC. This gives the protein CSAGTGPYEQYF.

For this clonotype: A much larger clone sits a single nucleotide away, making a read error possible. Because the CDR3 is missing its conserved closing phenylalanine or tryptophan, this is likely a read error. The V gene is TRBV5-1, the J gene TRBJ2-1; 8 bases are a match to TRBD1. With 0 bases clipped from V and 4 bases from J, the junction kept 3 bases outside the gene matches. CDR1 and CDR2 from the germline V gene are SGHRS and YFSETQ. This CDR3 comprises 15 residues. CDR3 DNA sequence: TGCGCCAGCAGCTTGGCACAGGGGGTATACAATGAGCAGTTCTAC. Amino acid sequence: CASSLAQGVYNEQFY.

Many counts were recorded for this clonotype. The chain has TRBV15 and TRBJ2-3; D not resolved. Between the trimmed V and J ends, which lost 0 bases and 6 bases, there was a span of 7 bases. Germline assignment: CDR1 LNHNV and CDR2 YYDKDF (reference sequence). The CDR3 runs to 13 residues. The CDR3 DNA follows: TGTGCCACCAGCAGAGATATGGGGGATACGCAGTATTTT. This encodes CATSRDMGDTQYF.

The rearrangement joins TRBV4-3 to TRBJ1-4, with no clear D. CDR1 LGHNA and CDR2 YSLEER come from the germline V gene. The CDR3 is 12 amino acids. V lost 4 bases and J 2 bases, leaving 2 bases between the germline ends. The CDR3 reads CASSRTNEKLFF. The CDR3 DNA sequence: TGCGCCAGCAGCCGGACTAATGAAAAACTGTTTTTT.